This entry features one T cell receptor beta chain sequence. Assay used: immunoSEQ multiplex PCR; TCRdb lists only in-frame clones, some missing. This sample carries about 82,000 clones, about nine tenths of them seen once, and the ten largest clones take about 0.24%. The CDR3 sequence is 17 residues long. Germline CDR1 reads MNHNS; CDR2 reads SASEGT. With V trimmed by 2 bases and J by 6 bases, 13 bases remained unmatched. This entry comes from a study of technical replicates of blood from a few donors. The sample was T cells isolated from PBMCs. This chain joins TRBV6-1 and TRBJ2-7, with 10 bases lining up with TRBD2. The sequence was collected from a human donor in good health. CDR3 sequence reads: CASSELGLAGDVAEQYF. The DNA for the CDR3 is TGTGCCAGCAGTGAATTAGGCCTAGCGGGAGATGTCGCCGAGCAGTACTTC.